The 23 T cell receptor beta chains below come from one sample, sequenced in a study of beta chain features in type 1 diabetes. Their antigens are not known. Study-wide points: Across all four CD4+ subsets, people with type 1 diabetes showed modestly shorter TCRB CDR3s.

Sequencing targeted expressed TCRB transcripts, as all isolated RNA had been reverse transcribed. The data were produced by immunoSEQ multiplex PCR, yet TCRdb's version contains in-frame clones alone and is incomplete. The sample records 640,000 or so clones, roughly 12% being singletons. What was sequenced was naive CD4+ T cells from blood. Receptor source: a man between 18 and 35 years old with type 1 diabetes.

The CDR3, as DNA: TGTGCCAGCAGCTTAGGGGCGGGGGGTCGAGAGACCCAGTACTTC. Its protein product is CASSLGAGGRETQYF. This chain joins TRBV7-8 and TRBJ2-5; 8 nucleotides agree with TRBD2. With 1 base clipped from V and 4 bases from J, the junction kept 5 bases outside the gene matches. Germline CDR1 and CDR2: SGHVS and FQNEAQ. The CDR3 loop spans 15 amino acids.

This clone occurred a few times. The V and J genes are TRBV29-1 and TRBJ1-4; a weak D match, TRBD1 (6 bases). The CDR3 totals 12 residues. Germline V gives CDR1 SQVTM, CDR2 ANQGSEA. V gave up 6 bases and J gave up 8 bases, with 13 bases separating them. For the CDR3, the DNA is TGCAGCGTGAGAGGGGGTGACGAAAAACTGTTTTTT. Its protein product is CSVRGGDEKLFF.

This clone came up a few times. J is TRBJ1-5 and V is TRBV7-6, with D possibly being TRBD1 (5 bases). The V gene lost 5 bases and the J gene lost 7 bases, with 18 bases spanning the gap. The CDR3 sequence is 15 residues long. Germline V gives CDR1 SGHVS, CDR2 FNYEAQ. DNA for the CDR3: TGTGCCAGCAGCGCCGGACAAGGAAGGGGCCAGCCCCAGCATTTT. Residues: CASSAGQGRGQPQHF.

The chain employs TRBV19 and TRBJ1-5, with TRBD1 matching over 7 bases. Per the germline V gene, CDR1 is LNHDA and CDR2 is SQIVND (reference sequence). The junction had 6 bases not matched to a gene; V was cut back by 11 bases and J by 2 bases. The CDR3 is 13 residues long. The chain's CDR3 is CAVGGTGNQPQHF. CDR3 nucleotides: TGTGCCGTTGGCGGGACAGGCAATCAGCCCCAGCATTTT.

This clone was recorded a few times. The gene calls are TRBV18 and TRBJ1-5; 7 nucleotides line up with TRBD1. The V segment lost 5 bases and the J segment 5 bases; nucleotides outside the gene matches: 6. The CDR3 is 14 residues long. The V gene's germline CDR1 is KGHSH and CDR2 LQKENI. This CDR3 reads CASSTTTGDQPQHF. The CDR3 DNA is TGTGCCAGCTCAACTACCACAGGGGATCAGCCCCAGCATTTT.

This clone was recorded a few times. This CDR3 is also generated by other DNA sequences in the sample. V is TRBV20-1 and J is TRBJ2-5; D remains unclear. CDR1 and CDR2 from the germline V gene are DFQATT and SNEGSKA (reference sequence). With 4 bases removed from V and 1 base from J, the gap between germline ends came to 1 base. This CDR3 contains 10 residues. The CDR3 is CSATQETQYF. In DNA, the CDR3 is TGCAGTGCTACCCAAGAGACCCAGTACTTC.

This clone turned up a few times. The chain recombines TRBV27 with TRBJ2-7, with TRBD2 matching 15 bases. V was pared by 1 base and J by 2 bases, with 9 bases of the junction left unmatched. The CDR3 contains 19 residues. Germline-derived CDR1 and CDR2 are MNHEY and SMNVEV (reference sequence). The CDR3 DNA reads TGTGCCAGCAGTTTATTCGTGGGACTAGCGGGGGGCCCGACCTACGAGCAGTACTTC. This encodes CASSLFVGLAGGPTYEQYF.

This clone was seen only a few times. The chain uses TRBV10-3 and TRBJ2-7; no firm D call. V was pared by 8 bases and J by 3 bases, with 11 bases between. This CDR3 is built from 12 residues. In germline, CDR1 is ENHRY, CDR2 SYGVKD. The CDR3: CAIQGPSYEQYF. Here the CDR3 DNA reads TGTGCCATCCAAGGTCCGAGCTACGAGCAGTACTTC.

The chain combines TRBV29-1 with TRBJ2-7, with 7 nucleotides matching TRBD2. Trimming removed 2 bases from V and 7 bases from J; junction bases left unmatched: 11. The CDR3 contains 14 residues. Germline CDR1 is SQVTM and CDR2 is ANQGSEA. In nucleotides, the CDR3 is TGCAGCGTTGAACCAGCGGGGACCCGCGGGGAGCAGTACTTC. Amino acid sequence: CSVEPAGTRGEQYF.

In this sample, this clone turned up a few times. V gene TRBV9 combines with J gene TRBJ2-5; D gene ambiguous. The germline gives CDR1 SGDLS, CDR2 YYNGEE. V shed 3 bases and J shed 4 bases, with 10 bases lying between them. This CDR3 region has 13 residues. The CDR3 region is CASSATPPETQYF. CDR3 DNA: TGTGCCAGCAGCGCTACTCCTCCAGAGACCCAGTACTTC.

Only a few counts were recorded for this clone. The J gene is TRBJ2-7, the V gene TRBV30; TRBD2 aligns across 7 bases. The CDR3 runs to 13 residues. Germline V gives CDR1 GTSNPN, CDR2 SVGIG (reference sequence). V was pared by 4 bases and J by 5 bases, with 8 bases of the junction left unmatched. CDR3 nucleotides: TGTGCCTGGAAAATGAAGGGAGGGAACGAGCAGTACTTC. The encoded protein is CAWKMKGGNEQYF. Combining the CDR3 with reference TRBV30 and TRBJ2-7 gives the whole variable domain SQTIHQWPATLVQPVGSPLSLECTVEGTSNPNLYWYRQAAGRGLQLLFYSVGIGQISSEVPQNLSASRPQDRQFILSSKKLLLSDSGFYLCAWKMKGGNEQYFGPGTRLTVT.

The V and J genes are TRBV6-6 and TRBJ1-5; the D is unclear. CDR1 and CDR2 (germline): MNHNY, SVGAGI (reference sequence). The V end lost 3 bases, the J end lost 7 bases, and 7 bases lay between the germline ends. The CDR3 extends over 12 amino acids. The CDR3 is CASSYIGQPQHF. In nucleotides, the CDR3 is TGTGCCAGCAGTTATATAGGGCAGCCCCAGCATTTT.

The sample holds a few counts of this clone. The chain carries TRBV10-3 and TRBJ2-7; tentatively, D is TRBD1 (5 bases). Deletions cut 2 bases from V and 0 bases from J, with 11 bases between. The CDR3 loop spans 15 amino acids. Germline CDR1 reads ENHRY; CDR2 reads SYGVKD. The CDR3 is CAISEGAISSYEQYF. CDR3 coding DNA: TGTGCCATCAGTGAGGGGGCCATAAGCTCCTACGAGCAGTACTTC.

The genes are TRBV2 and TRBJ1-3; unclear D gene. V lost 8 bases and J 1 base, leaving 9 bases between the germline ends. The CDR3 is 13 amino acids. Looked up from germline, CDR1 is SNHLY and CDR2 is FYNNEI. DNA of the CDR3: TGTGCCAGCGTTCCAGGATCTGGAAACACCATATATTTT. Protein sequence: CASVPGSGNTIYF.

The chain employs TRBV6-1 and TRBJ2-5, with TRBD1 identical over 8 bases. The germline gives CDR1 MNHNS, CDR2 SASEGT. J was trimmed by 5 bases and V by 7 bases; bases with no gene match: 9. The CDR3 is made up of 14 amino acids. Here the CDR3 DNA reads TGTGCCAGCACGGGGGCAGGGGGCAGGGAGACCCAGTACTTC. The encoded protein is CASTGAGGRETQYF.

The chain recombines TRBV10-1 with TRBJ2-5; a possible D gene is TRBD2 (6 bases). Germline V CDR1 and CDR2: WNHNN, SYGVQD (reference sequence). The V gene lost 8 bases and the J gene lost 7 bases, with 20 bases spanning the gap. The CDR3 totals 14 residues. CDR3 sequence: CASDVATTGGTQYF. The CDR3 nucleotides read TGCGCCAGCGATGTGGCTACAACCGGGGGGACCCAGTACTTC.

This clone was seen a few times. The V call is TRBV30, the J call TRBJ1-2, with D tentatively TRBD1 (5 bases). Germline CDR1 GTSNPN, CDR2 SVGIG (reference sequence). The length of the CDR3 is 10 residues. The chain's CDR3 is CSARGYGYTF. In DNA form, the CDR3 reads TGTAGCGCAAGGGGCTATGGCTACACCTTC. Full variable domain (rest looked up from reference TRBV30 and TRBJ1-2): SQTIHQWPATLVQPVGSPLSLECTVEGTSNPNLYWYRQAAGRGLQLLFYSVGIGQISSEVPQNLSASRPQDRQFILSSKKLLLSDSGFYLCSARGYGYTFGSGTRLTVV.

The chain couples TRBV28 to TRBJ1-1; perhaps TRBD1 as D (5 bases). Germline CDR1 and CDR2: MDHEN and SYDVKM. Trimming removed 7 bases from V and 3 bases from J, with 15 bases in between. The CDR3 is 14 amino acids. DNA of the CDR3: TGTGCCAGCAACCCATCCTTAGGGGACACTGAAGCTTTCTTT. This sequence encodes CASNPSLGDTEAFF.

This clone was detected a few times. The CDR3 region is CASSMNQVLYTF. CDR3 coding DNA: TGTGCCAGCAGTATGAATCAGGTACTCTACACCTTC. The chain carries TRBV2 and TRBJ1-2; D uncertain. The V gene's germline CDR1 is SNHLY and CDR2 FYNNEI. CDR3 length equals 12 residues. V lost 5 bases and J 10 bases, leaving 14 bases between the germline ends.

The V gene is TRBV18, the J gene TRBJ1-1; 9 bases agree with TRBD1. Unmatched junction bases numbered 5, after V lost 6 bases and J lost 6 bases. CDR1 KGHSH and CDR2 LQKENI come from the germline V gene. This CDR3 region has 13 residues. The CDR3 nucleotides are TGTGCCAGCTCCTCCGGGACAGGGTCTGAAGCTTTCTTT. Translation gives CASSSGTGSEAFF.

CDR3 loop: CSVADGRAETQYF. In DNA form, the CDR3 reads TGCAGCGTGGCAGACGGGAGGGCAGAGACCCAGTACTTC. The chain employs TRBV29-1 and TRBJ2-5; TRBD2 aligns across 8 bases. From germline, CDR1 is SQVTM and CDR2 ANQGSEA. With V trimmed by 6 bases and J by 4 bases, 7 bases remained unmatched. This CDR3 is 13 amino acids long.

The V and J genes are TRBV30 and TRBJ1-1; D gene ambiguous. Per the germline V gene, CDR1 is GTSNPN and CDR2 is SVGIG (reference sequence). The CDR3 covers 13 residues. DNA of the CDR3: TGTGCTCAGGCCGGCGGGAGGGCCACTGAAGCTTTCTTT. This codes for CAQAGGRATEAFF.

This clone turned up a few times. The rearrangement links TRBV30 to TRBJ2-4; 7 positions agree with TRBD2. J gave up 4 bases and V 4 bases, and 7 bases lay outside the gene matches. The CDR3 totals 14 residues. The germline CDR1 and CDR2 sequences are GTSNPN and SVGIG (reference sequence). The CDR3 bases are TGTGCCTGGACCAAAGGACTAGTAAAAAACATTCAGTACTTC. Its protein is CAWTKGLVKNIQYF.